One and the same sample provided the 26 T cell receptor beta chains below, sequenced in a study of blood T cells in healthy people across ages. The second PCR ran about 6 to 12 cycles with a sample-barcoded 5' primer and J-beta primers. Each CDR3 protein gets one entry after TCRdb re-called the 5' RACE reads with MiXCR. Of 600,000 or so distinct CDR3 sequences listed, about 30% are singletons. Sequencing was performed on blood. These receptors all come from a woman older than 75 in good health.

This clonotype came up many times. The chain couples TRBV7-3 to TRBJ2-1, with 8 bases lining up with TRBD1. Germline CDR1 and CDR2: SGHTA and FQGTGA. J lost 10 bases, V lost 1 base, and 9 bases had no gene match. CDR3 size: 15 residues. The CDR3 spells CASSLIGTGVWEQFF. CDR3 nucleotides: TGTGCCAGCAGCTTAATTGGGACAGGCGTCTGGGAGCAGTTCTTC. The full variable domain, rest sourced from reference TRBV7-3 and TRBJ2-1, is GAGVSQTPSNKVTEKGKYVELRCDPISGHTALYWYRQSLGQGPEFLIYFQGTGAADDSGLPNDRFFAVRPEGSVSTLKIQRTERGDSAVYLCASSLIGTGVWEQFFGPGTRLTVL.

The chain employs TRBV4-1 and TRBJ2-5, with TRBD2 matching 12 bases. Germline V gives CDR1 MGHRA, CDR2 YSYEKL. This CDR3 has 19 amino acids. V lost 0 bases, J lost 4 bases, and 12 bases stayed unmatched. CDR3 residues: CASSQDQASGGAAPETQYF. The CDR3 DNA is TGCGCCAGCAGCCAAGATCAGGCTAGCGGGGGGGCCGCTCCAGAGACCCAGTACTTC.

This clonotype was detected only a few times. A much larger clonotype is one base distant, so this may be a read error. This rearrangement joins TRBV7-9 to TRBJ2-7; D may be TRBD2 (6 bases). V gave up 5 bases and J gave up 7 bases, with 21 bases separating them. Germline assignment: CDR1 SEHNR and CDR2 FQNEAQ (reference sequence). This CDR3 region has 15 residues. DNA for the CDR3: TGTGCCAGCAGCCCGAGCGGCGGAGGGATCTATGAGCAGTACTTC. Translated: CASSPSGGGIYEQYF. The whole variable domain, remainder taken from reference TRBV7-9 and TRBJ2-7, is DTGVSQNPRHKITKRGQNVTFRCDPISEHNRLYWYRQTLGQGPEFLTYFQNEAQLEKSRLLSDRFSAERPKGSFSTLEIQRTEQGDSAMYLCASSPSGGGIYEQYFGPGTRLTVT.

Worth noting for this clonotype: The germline gene is not matched at one end of the junction; a read error may be the cause. The rearrangement uses TRBV5-6 and TRBJ2-2; tentatively, D is TRBD1 or TRBD2 (5 bases each). Germline V gene lookup returns CDR1 SGHDT and CDR2 YYEEEE. The CDR3 length is 16 residues. CDR3 loop: CASSLQEIPNTGERFF. CDR3 sequence (DNA): TGTGCCAGCAGCTTACAGGAAATCCCGAACACCGGGGAGCGGTTTTTT.

This clonotype came up many times. The V and J genes are TRBV7-6 and TRBJ2-3; D call uncertain. With 5 bases removed from V and 9 bases from J, the gap between germline ends came to 15 bases. Germline CDR1 SGHVS, CDR2 FNYEAQ. CDR3 length equals 13 residues. The chain's CDR3 is CASSRTSSGTQYF. The CDR3 region has the DNA TGTGCCAGCAGCCGGACCAGTTCTGGAACGCAGTATTTT.

J is TRBJ2-2 and V is TRBV12-3 or TRBV12-4; TRBD2 matches at 12 bases. V lost 6 bases to trimming and J lost 4 bases; unmatched junction nucleotides: 6. This CDR3 contains 16 residues. CDR3 sequence (DNA): TGTGCCAGCAGCCTGGGACTAGCGGGCGGCACCGGGGAGCTGTTTTTT. Translated, it gives CASSLGLAGGTGELFF.

This clonotype was detected many times. This chain links TRBV7-8 with TRBJ2-5; 7 nucleotides agree with TRBD2. V lost 5 bases, J lost 0 bases, and 3 bases stayed unmatched. This CDR3 has 14 residues. Germline values: CDR1 SGHVS, CDR2 FQNEAQ. The CDR3 here is CASSQGTNQETQYF. The CDR3 bases are TGTGCCAGCAGCCAAGGGACTAACCAAGAGACCCAGTACTTC. Variable domain in full (rest from reference TRBV7-8 and TRBJ2-5): GAGVSQSPRYKVAKRGQDVALRCDPISGHVSLFWYQQALGQGPEFLTYFQNEAQLDKSGLPSDRFFAERPEGSVSTLKIQRTQQEDSAVYLCASSQGTNQETQYFGPGTRLLVL.

The sample holds many counts of this clonotype. This chain links TRBV24-1 with TRBJ2-1; 11 nucleotides agree with TRBD2. The CDR3 is made up of 16 amino acids. Germline trimming cut 3 bases from V and 4 bases from J; bases unmatched to any gene: 4. Germline CDR1 KGHDR, CDR2 SFDVKD. The CDR3 loop reads CATSDALAGEYNEQFF. CDR3 sequence (DNA): TGTGCCACCAGTGATGCACTAGCGGGGGAATACAATGAGCAGTTCTTC.

In its sample, this clonotype was seen many times. The genes are TRBV20-1 and TRBJ2-3; D not certain. V gave up 5 bases and J gave up 2 bases, with 11 bases separating them. The germline gives CDR1 DFQATT, CDR2 SNEGSKA (reference sequence). The length of the CDR3 is 13 residues. Written as DNA, the CDR3 is TGCAGTGCTGAAGGCACCGCCACAGATACGCAGTATTTT. Translation gives CSAEGTATDTQYF.

On this clonotype itself: With a much larger clone just one base away, this may be a read error. The chain carries TRBV7-9 and TRBJ2-5; D gene ambiguous. The germline V gene encodes CDR1 SEHNR and CDR2 FQNEAQ (reference sequence). Trimming cost V 11 bases and J 2 bases, with 15 bases left between them. The CDR3 runs to 13 residues. The chain's CDR3 is CAGFGQDQETQYF. CDR3 nucleotides: TGTGCCGGATTTGGCCAGGATCAAGAGACCCAGTACTTC.

This clonotype showed up just once. A much larger clone is a single base away; this may be a read error. The CDR3 region is CASSPVAGGDYNEQFF. Written as DNA, the CDR3 is TGCGCCAGCAGCCCTGTAGCGGGGGGGGACTACAATGAGCAGTTCTTC. The chain carries TRBV5-1 and TRBJ2-1; 11 nucleotides agree with TRBD2. The V gene's germline CDR1 is SGHRS and CDR2 YFSETQ. Trimming removed 4 bases from V and 3 bases from J; junction bases left unmatched: 6. The CDR3 is made up of 16 amino acids.

On this clonotype: At one end the junction does not follow the germline gene, possibly because of a read error. The chain has TRBV5-5 and TRBJ2-5, with TRBD1 as a possible D gene (6 bases). CDR1 is SGHKS and CDR2 is YYEKEE in the germline V gene (reference sequence). The CDR3 is 16 residues long. The CDR3 protein is CVSSPTTGSVSYERYF. DNA of the CDR3: TGTGTCAGCAGCCCCACGACAGGTTCCGTTTCCTACGAGCGGTACTTC.

The chain is built from TRBV7-9 and TRBJ2-5, with TRBD1 matching over 7 bases. With 5 bases clipped from V and 11 bases from J, the junction kept 14 bases outside the gene matches. This CDR3 is 14 amino acids long. The V gene's germline CDR1 is SEHNR and CDR2 FQNEAQ (reference sequence). Here the CDR3 reads CASSDQGELYEQYF. The CDR3 DNA reads as TGTGCCAGCAGCGATCAGGGGGAACTCTATGAGCAGTACTTC.

This clonotype was counted many times. This chain links TRBV9 with TRBJ1-1, with D maybe TRBD1 (5 bases). This CDR3 has 16 amino acids. The ends were cut back, 3 bases at V and 1 base at J, with 16 bases in the middle. The germline V gene has CDR1 SGDLS and CDR2 YYNGEE. CDR3 coding DNA: TGTGCCAGCAGCGGGAAAGTGACAGCACCGAACACTGAAGCTTTCTTT. The encoded protein is CASSGKVTAPNTEAFF.

This clonotype was found many times. The chain is built from TRBV9 and TRBJ2-7; D remains ambiguous. CDR1 is SGDLS and CDR2 is YYNGEE in the germline V gene. V lost 0 bases and J 0 bases, leaving 10 bases between the germline ends. The CDR3 spans 15 residues. CDR3 nucleotide sequence: TGTGCCAGCAGCGTAGCGCCTGACGGCTCCTACGAGCAGTACTTC. It encodes CASSVAPDGSYEQYF.

This clonotype has a handful of counts. The rearrangement joins TRBV3-1 to TRBJ2-7; D may be TRBD1 (5 bases). From germline, CDR1 is LGHDT and CDR2 YNNKEL (reference sequence). CDR3 length equals 14 residues. Trimming took off 4 bases at V and 6 bases at J, with 16 bases between the two ends. The CDR3 reads CASSPGLLQGEQYF. CDR3 nucleotide sequence: TGTGCCAGCAGCCCGGGTCTCCTTCAGGGCGAGCAGTACTTC.

This clonotype was seen more than once but under ten times. The gene calls are TRBV7-3 and TRBJ2-3, with 9 bases identical to TRBD1. With V trimmed by 5 bases and J by 5 bases, 8 bases remained unmatched. This CDR3 is built from 15 residues. Germline V lookup: CDR1 SGHTA, CDR2 FQGTGA. CDR3 in DNA: TGTGCCAGCAGCAAACAGGGGGCAGTGGTAGATACGCAGTATTTT. It codes for CASSKQGAVVDTQYF.

This chain connects TRBV2 to TRBJ2-7; unclear D gene. V dropped 6 bases and J dropped 6 bases, with 15 bases sitting between them. The CDR3 loop spans 13 amino acids. Per the germline V gene, CDR1 is SNHLY and CDR2 is FYNNEI. The CDR3 DNA reads TGTGCCAGCAGGTCCACCTACACTTCCGAGCAGTACTTC. Protein: CASRSTYTSEQYF.

The gene calls are TRBV6-2 or TRBV6-3 and TRBJ1-1; D may be TRBD1 (5 bases). The V gene lost 7 bases and the J gene lost 1 base, with 10 bases spanning the gap. Germline CDR1 MNHEY, CDR2 SVGEGT. The CDR3 totals 13 residues. CDR3 nucleotides: TGTGCCAGCACCTACGGGGGGAACACTGAAGCTTTCTTT. This encodes CASTYGGNTEAFF.

This clonotype came up many times. The genes are TRBV7-2 and TRBJ2-5, with 7 bases aligning to TRBD1. Germline-derived CDR1 and CDR2 are SGHTA and FQGNSA. The CDR3 sequence is 15 residues long. Trimming cost V 1 base and J 1 base; bases outside gene matches: 3. The CDR3 reads CASSLGGQPQETQYF. CDR3 coding DNA: TGTGCCAGCAGCTTAGGGGGACAGCCCCAAGAGACCCAGTACTTC.

There are many counts of this clonotype. The chain has TRBV4-1 and TRBJ1-2; D uncertain. CDR1 is MGHRA and CDR2 is YSYEKL in the germline V gene. V lost 0 bases, J lost 8 bases, and 13 bases lay in between. This CDR3 is 14 amino acids long. CDR3 sequence: CASSQENTARGYTF. CDR3 in DNA: TGCGCCAGCAGCCAAGAGAACACAGCTCGAGGCTACACCTTC.

In this sample, this clonotype turned up many times. The gene calls are TRBV10-3 and TRBJ1-2; TRBD1 agrees at 9 bases. Trimming cost V 7 bases and J 3 bases; bases outside gene matches: 3. CDR3 size: 13 residues. CDR1 is ENHRY, CDR2 SYGVKD, per germline. The chain's CDR3 is CAITRDRDYGYTF. The CDR3, as DNA: TGTGCCATCACCAGGGACAGGGACTATGGCTACACCTTC.

The chain combines TRBV7-2 with TRBJ2-4, with D hard to call. Germline CDR1 reads SGHTA; CDR2 reads FQGNSA. There are 15 residues in the CDR3. V lost 5 bases and J lost 0, with 11 bases in between. The CDR3: CASSTRPGAKNIQYF. DNA for the CDR3: TGTGCCAGCAGCACCCGTCCGGGAGCCAAAAACATTCAGTACTTC.

This clonotype turned up a few times. The gene calls are TRBV7-8 and TRBJ2-2; maybe TRBD2 (5 bases). Germline loops: CDR1 SGHVS, CDR2 FQNEAQ. The CDR3 is 15 amino acids. The V gene lost 0 bases and the J gene lost 8 bases, with 13 bases spanning the gap. The CDR3 coding sequence is TGTGCCAGCAGCTTAGCCGGAGGAACTTCGGGGGAGCTGTTTTTT. Translating gives CASSLAGGTSGELFF.

With regard to this clonotype: Sequence at one end of the junction differs from germline and may be a read error. The chain combines TRBV12-3 or TRBV12-4 with TRBJ1-2; D gene uncertain. This CDR3 has 13 amino acids. The CDR3 reads CASSSLINYGYTF. As DNA, the CDR3 is TGCGCCAGCAGCTCATTGATTAACTATGGCTACACCTTC.

This clonotype has ten or more counts. This chain links TRBV11-1 with TRBJ1-2; 8 positions match TRBD1. V shed 5 bases and J 4 bases; nucleotides not matched to a gene: 6. Germline V CDR1 and CDR2: SGHAT, FQDESV (reference sequence). The CDR3 has 14 amino acids. CDR3 in amino acids: CASSETTGGYGYTF. The CDR3 DNA sequence: TGTGCCAGCAGCGAGACTACAGGGGGCTATGGCTACACCTTC.